The 10 T cell receptor beta chains listed next were all sequenced from one sample in a study of human T cells and chemical hapten exposure. TCRdb processed the RACE reads anew with MiXCR; each CDR3 protein has one entry. The profile shows 45,000 to 70,000 distinct CDR3 sequences, roughly a tenth of them singletons. Time point noted: patch test 1, 2 weeks after DPC sensitization. Treatment specified: therapeutic diphenylcyclopropenone sensitization with weekly scalp DPC. This specimen consisted of whole blood, obtained in connection with sensitization to the hapten diphenylcyclopropenone (DPC). These TCRs come from a woman in her 40s with alopecia areata. Some clones in this sample may be carry-over from other donors' samples.

The chain is built from TRBV5-6 and TRBJ2-3; D not resolved. In germline, CDR1 is SGHDT, CDR2 YYEEEE. CDR3 length equals 16 residues. Deletions cut 4 bases from V and 0 bases from J, with 15 bases between. The chain's CDR3 is CASSVGLPLSTDTQYF. DNA for the CDR3: TGTGCCAGCAGCGTGGGTCTGCCCCTTAGCACAGATACGCAGTATTTT.

This clonotype was recorded at least ten times. The gene calls are TRBV7-3 and TRBJ2-5, with 12 positions matching TRBD2. The CDR3 has 16 residues. Looked up from germline, CDR1 is SGHTA and CDR2 is FQGTGA. V was pared by 1 base and J by 4 bases, with 4 bases of the junction left unmatched. CDR3 coding DNA: TGTGCCAGCAGCTTAAGAGGACTAGCGGGATCAGAGACCCAGTACTTC. It specifies CASSLRGLAGSETQYF.

This clonotype came up a few times. The chain joins TRBV5-1 to TRBJ2-7, with 8 bases fitting TRBD1. This CDR3 is 15 amino acids long. J gave up 4 bases and V 5 bases, and 11 bases lay outside the gene matches. The V gene's germline CDR1 is SGHRS and CDR2 YFSETQ. CDR3 coding DNA: TGCGCCAGCAGGACATCGACAGGGGTAGAGTACGAGCAGTACTTC. Amino acids: CASRTSTGVEYEQYF.

The table lists this clonotype with many counts. The V call is TRBV4-1, the J call TRBJ2-1; D is undetermined. This CDR3 spans 13 amino acids. Trimming pared 1 base from V and 5 bases from J, leaving 6 bases between. The V gene's germline CDR1 is MGHRA and CDR2 YSYEKL. Here the CDR3 DNA reads TGCGCCAGCAGCCAAGGGCGCAACAATGAGCAGTTCTTC. Its translation is CASSQGRNNEQFF.

This clonotype appeared many times. The chain links TRBV7-9 to TRBJ2-2; TRBD1 agrees at 7 bases. This CDR3 is built from 13 residues. Germline loops: CDR1 SEHNR, CDR2 FQNEAQ (reference sequence). V lost 5 bases to trimming and J lost 8 bases; unmatched junction nucleotides: 5. Here the CDR3 DNA reads TGTGCCAGCAGCCCTACAGGGGCTGGGGAGCTGTTTTTT. Protein: CASSPTGAGELFF. Full variable domain (outside the CDR3, taken from reference TRBV7-9 and TRBJ2-2): DTGVSQNPRHKITKRGQNVTFRCDPISEHNRLYWYRQTLGQGPEFLTYFQNEAQLEKSRLLSDRFSAERPKGSFSTLEIQRTEQGDSAMYLCASSPTGAGELFFGEGSRLTVL.

This clonotype was counted ten times or more. This chain links TRBV3-1 with TRBJ1-2; D is uncertain. Germline V lookup: CDR1 LGHDT, CDR2 YNNKEL (reference sequence). The CDR3 is 15 residues long. V lost 4 bases, J lost 4 bases, and 16 bases lay in between. DNA for the CDR3: TGTGCCAGCAGCCGGCGCGAACGCGATGGCTATGGCTACACCTTC. Translation gives CASSRRERDGYGYTF. Full variable domain (missing parts from reference TRBV3-1 and TRBJ1-2): DTAVSQTPKYLVTQMGNDKSIKCEQNLGHDTMYWYKQDSKKFLKIMFSYNNKELIINETVPNRFSPKSPDKAHLNLHINSLELGDSAVYFCASSRRERDGYGYTFGSGTRLTVV.

V is TRBV19 and J is TRBJ2-5; 7 positions agree with TRBD2. Per the germline V gene, CDR1 is LNHDA and CDR2 is SQIVND (reference sequence). This CDR3 is built from 13 residues. V shed 8 bases and J 2 bases; nucleotides not matched to a gene: 5. This CDR3 reads CASRGVLQETQYF. CDR3 nucleotides: TGTGCCAGTCGGGGGGTACTTCAAGAGACCCAGTACTTC.

This clonotype occurred a few times. The chain recombines TRBV20-1 with TRBJ2-1, with TRBD2 identical over 9 bases. This CDR3 is built from 16 residues. CDR1 is DFQATT and CDR2 is SNEGSKA in the germline V gene (reference sequence). The V and J ends lost 0 bases and 7 bases, in that order; junction bases with no gene match: 10. The DNA for the CDR3 is TGCAGTGCTAGAGATCAGGGTAGCGGGGGCTATAATGAGCAGTTCTTC. As protein: CSARDQGSGGYNEQFF.

V gene TRBV5-1 combines with J gene TRBJ2-3; maybe TRBD2 (7 bases). V lost 1 base and J 2 bases, leaving 11 bases between the germline ends. This CDR3 contains 15 residues. Per the germline V gene, CDR1 is SGHRS and CDR2 is YFSETQ. CDR3 DNA: TGCGCCAGCAGCTTGTTCGCGGGGGCCACAGATACGCAGTATTTT. Amino acids: CASSLFAGATDTQYF.

This clonotype was seen at least ten times. CDR3: CASSQRAGAGSPLHF. CDR3 in DNA: TGTGCCAGCAGCCAAAGAGCGGGGGCTGGTTCACCCCTCCACTTT. The chain has TRBV3-1 and TRBJ1-6; D perhaps matches TRBD1 (6 bases). Trimming removed 2 bases at V and 9 bases at J, with 14 bases between. Germline loops: CDR1 LGHDT, CDR2 YNNKEL (reference sequence). The CDR3 extends over 15 amino acids.